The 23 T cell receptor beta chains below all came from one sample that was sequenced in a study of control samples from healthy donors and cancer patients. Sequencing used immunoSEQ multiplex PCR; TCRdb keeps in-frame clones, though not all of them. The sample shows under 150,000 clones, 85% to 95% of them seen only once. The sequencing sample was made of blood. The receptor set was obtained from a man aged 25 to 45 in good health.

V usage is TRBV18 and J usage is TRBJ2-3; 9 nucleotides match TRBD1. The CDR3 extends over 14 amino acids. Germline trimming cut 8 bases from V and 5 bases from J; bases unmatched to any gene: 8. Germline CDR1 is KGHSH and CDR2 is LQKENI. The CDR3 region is CASEQGALGDTQYF. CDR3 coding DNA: TGTGCCAGCGAACAGGGGGCTTTAGGAGATACGCAGTATTTT.

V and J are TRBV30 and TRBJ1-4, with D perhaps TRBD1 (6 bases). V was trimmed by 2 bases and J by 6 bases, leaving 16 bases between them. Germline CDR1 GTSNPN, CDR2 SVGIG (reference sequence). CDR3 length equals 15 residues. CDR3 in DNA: TGTGCCTGGAGTCCCGTGGGCAGGGGAGATGAAAAACTGTTTTTT. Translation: CAWSPVGRGDEKLFF.

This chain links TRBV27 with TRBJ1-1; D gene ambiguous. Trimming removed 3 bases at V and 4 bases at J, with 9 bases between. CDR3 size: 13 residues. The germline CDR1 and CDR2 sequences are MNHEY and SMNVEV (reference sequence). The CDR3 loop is CASSLVDGTEAFF. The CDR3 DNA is TGTGCCAGCAGTTTGGTGGATGGCACTGAAGCTTTCTTT.

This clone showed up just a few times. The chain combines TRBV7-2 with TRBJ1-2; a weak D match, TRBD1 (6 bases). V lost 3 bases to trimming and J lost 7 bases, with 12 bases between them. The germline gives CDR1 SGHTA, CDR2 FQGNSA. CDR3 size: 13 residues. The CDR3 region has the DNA TGTGCCAGCAGCTTGAGGGGGAAGGGTGGCTACACCTTC. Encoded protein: CASSLRGKGGYTF.

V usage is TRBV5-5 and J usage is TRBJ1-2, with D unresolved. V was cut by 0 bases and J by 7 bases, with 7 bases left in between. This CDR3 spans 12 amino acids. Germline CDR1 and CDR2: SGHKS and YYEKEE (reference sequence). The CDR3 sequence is CASSLGGFGYTF. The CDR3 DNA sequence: TGTGCCAGCAGCTTGGGGGGTTTTGGCTACACCTTC.

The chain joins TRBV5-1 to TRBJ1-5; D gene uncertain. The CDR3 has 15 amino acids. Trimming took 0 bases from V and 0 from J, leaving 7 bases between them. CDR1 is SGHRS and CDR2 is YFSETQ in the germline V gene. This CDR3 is CASSLDGYSNQPQHF. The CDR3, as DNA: TGCGCCAGCAGCTTGGACGGGTATAGCAATCAGCCCCAGCATTTT.

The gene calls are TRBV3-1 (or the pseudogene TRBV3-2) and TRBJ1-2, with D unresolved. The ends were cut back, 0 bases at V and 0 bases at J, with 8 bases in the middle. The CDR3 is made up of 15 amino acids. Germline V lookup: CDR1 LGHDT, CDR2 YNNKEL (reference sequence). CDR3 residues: CASSQDLQTNYGYTF. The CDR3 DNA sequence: TGTGCCAGCAGCCAAGATCTACAGACTAACTATGGCTACACCTTC.

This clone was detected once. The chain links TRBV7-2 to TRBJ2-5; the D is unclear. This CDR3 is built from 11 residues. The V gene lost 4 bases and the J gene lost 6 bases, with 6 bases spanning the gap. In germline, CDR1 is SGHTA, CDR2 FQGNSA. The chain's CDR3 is CASSSGQTQYF. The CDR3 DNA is TGTGCCAGCAGCTCAGGACAGACCCAGTACTTC.

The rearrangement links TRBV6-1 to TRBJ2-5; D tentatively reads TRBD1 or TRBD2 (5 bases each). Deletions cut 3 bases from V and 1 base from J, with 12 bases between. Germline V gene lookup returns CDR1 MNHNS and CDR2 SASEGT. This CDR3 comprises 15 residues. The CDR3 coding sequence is TGTGCCAGCAGTGAGTCGGGAAGGGGCCAAGAGACCCAGTACTTC. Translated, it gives CASSESGRGQETQYF.

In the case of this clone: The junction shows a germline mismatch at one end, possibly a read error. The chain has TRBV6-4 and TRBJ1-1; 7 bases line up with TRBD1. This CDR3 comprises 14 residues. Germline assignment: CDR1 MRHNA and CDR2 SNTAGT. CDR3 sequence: CVSSRGQDHTEAFF. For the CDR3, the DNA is TGTGTCAGCAGTCGCGGACAGGATCACACTGAAGCTTTCTTT.

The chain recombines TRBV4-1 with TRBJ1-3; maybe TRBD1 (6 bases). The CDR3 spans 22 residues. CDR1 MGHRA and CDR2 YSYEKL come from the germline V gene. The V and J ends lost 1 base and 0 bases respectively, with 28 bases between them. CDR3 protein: CASSQGVGAVGGQKVSGNTIYF. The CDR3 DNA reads TGCGCCAGCAGCCAAGGAGTCGGAGCAGTGGGGGGACAAAAGGTCTCTGGAAACACCATATATTTT.

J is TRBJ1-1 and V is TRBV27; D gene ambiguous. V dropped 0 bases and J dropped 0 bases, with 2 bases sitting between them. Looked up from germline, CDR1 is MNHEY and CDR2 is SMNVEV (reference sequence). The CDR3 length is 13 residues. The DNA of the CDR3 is TGTGCCAGCAGTTTATCCATGAACACTGAAGCTTTCTTT. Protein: CASSLSMNTEAFF.

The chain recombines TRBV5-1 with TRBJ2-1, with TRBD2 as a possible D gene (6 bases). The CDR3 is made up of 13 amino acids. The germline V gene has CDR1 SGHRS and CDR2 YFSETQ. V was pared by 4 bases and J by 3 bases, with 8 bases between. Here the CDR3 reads CASSGGSYNEQFF. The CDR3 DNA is TGCGCCAGCAGCGGGGGGAGCTACAATGAGCAGTTCTTC.

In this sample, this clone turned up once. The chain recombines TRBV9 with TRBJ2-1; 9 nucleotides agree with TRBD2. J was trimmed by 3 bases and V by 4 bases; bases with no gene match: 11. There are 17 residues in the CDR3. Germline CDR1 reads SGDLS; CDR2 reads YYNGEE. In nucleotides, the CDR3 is TGTGCCAGCAGCCCCTCTGGAAGCGGGGGGCTCTACAATGAGCAGTTCTTC. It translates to CASSPSGSGGLYNEQFF.

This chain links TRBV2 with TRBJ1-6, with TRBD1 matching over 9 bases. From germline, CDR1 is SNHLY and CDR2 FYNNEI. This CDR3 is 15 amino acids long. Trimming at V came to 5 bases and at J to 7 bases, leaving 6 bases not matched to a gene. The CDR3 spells CASSLNRGRNSPLHF. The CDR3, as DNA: TGTGCCAGCAGTCTTAACAGGGGGCGGAATTCACCCCTCCACTTT.

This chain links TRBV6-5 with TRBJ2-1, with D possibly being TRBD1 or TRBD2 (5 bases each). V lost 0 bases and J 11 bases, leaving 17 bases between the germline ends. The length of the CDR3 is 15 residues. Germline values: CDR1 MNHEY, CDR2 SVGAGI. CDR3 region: CASSYSNRNGAKQFF. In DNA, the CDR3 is TGTGCCAGCAGTTACTCGAATCGGAACGGGGCAAAGCAGTTCTTC.

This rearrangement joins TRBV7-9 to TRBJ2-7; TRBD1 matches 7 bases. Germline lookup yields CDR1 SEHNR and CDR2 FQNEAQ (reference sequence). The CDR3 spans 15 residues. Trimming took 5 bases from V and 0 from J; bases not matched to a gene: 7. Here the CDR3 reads CASSPGQAHSYEQYF. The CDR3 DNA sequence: TGTGCCAGCAGCCCAGGACAGGCACACTCCTACGAGCAGTACTTC.

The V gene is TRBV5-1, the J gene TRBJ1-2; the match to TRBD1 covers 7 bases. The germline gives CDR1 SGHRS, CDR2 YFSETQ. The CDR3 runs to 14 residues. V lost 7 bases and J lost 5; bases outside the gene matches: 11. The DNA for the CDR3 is TGCGCCAGCCAAACTTTGACAGGGAAGTATGGCTACACCTTC. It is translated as CASQTLTGKYGYTF.

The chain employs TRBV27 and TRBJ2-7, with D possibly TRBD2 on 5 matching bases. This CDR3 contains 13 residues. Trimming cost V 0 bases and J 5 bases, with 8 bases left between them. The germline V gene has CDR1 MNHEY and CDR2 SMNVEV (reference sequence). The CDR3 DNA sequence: TGTGCCAGCAGTTTATCGAGGGTCGACGAGCAGTACTTC. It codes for CASSLSRVDEQYF.

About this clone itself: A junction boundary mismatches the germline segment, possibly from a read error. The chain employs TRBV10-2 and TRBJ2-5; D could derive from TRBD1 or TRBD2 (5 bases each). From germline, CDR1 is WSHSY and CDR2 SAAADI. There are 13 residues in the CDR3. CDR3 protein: CASSVGAQGTQYF. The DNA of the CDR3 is TGCGCCAGCAGTGTCGGGGCGCAAGGGACCCAGTACTTC.

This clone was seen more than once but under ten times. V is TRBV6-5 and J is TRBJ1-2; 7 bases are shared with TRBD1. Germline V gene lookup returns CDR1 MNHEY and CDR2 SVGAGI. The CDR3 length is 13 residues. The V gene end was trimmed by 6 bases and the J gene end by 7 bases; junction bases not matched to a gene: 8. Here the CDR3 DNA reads TGTGCCAGCAGGGACTTGGGACAGTCTGGCTACACCTTC. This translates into CASRDLGQSGYTF.

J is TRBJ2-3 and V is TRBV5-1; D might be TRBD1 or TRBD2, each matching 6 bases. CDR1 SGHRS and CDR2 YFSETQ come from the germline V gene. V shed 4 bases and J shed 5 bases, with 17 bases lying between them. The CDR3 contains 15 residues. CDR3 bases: TGCGCCAGCAGCACCGAGGGGGGCTCGGTAGATACGCAGTATTTT. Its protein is CASSTEGGSVDTQYF. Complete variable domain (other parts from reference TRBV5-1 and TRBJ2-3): KAGVTQTPRYLIKTRGQQVTLSCSPISGHRSVSWYQQTPGQGLQFLFEYFSETQRNKGNFPGRFSGRQFSNSRSEMNVSTLELGDSALYLCASSTEGGSVDTQYFGPGTRLTVL.

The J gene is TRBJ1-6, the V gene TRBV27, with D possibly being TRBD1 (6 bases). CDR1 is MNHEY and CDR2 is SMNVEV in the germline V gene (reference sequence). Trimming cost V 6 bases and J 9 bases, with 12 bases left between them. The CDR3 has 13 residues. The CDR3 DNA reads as TGTGCCAGCAGGGGGGGGACATCTTCACCCCTCCACTTT. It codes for CASRGGTSSPLHF.